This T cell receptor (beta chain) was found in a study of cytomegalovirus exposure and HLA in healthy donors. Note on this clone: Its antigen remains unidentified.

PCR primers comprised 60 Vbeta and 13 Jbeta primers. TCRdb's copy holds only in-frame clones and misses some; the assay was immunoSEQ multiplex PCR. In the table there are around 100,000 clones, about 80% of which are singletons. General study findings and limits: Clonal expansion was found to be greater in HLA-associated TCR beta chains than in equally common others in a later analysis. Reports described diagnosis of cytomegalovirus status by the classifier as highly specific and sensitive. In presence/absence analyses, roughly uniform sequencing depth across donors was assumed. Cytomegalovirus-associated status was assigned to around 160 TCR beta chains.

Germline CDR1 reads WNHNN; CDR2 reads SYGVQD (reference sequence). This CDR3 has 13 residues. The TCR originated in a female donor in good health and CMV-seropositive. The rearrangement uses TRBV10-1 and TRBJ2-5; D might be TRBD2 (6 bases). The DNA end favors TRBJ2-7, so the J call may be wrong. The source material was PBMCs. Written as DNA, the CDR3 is TGCGCCAGCAGTGGTTCGGACTACTACGAGCAGTACTTC. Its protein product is CASSGSDYYEQYF.